This T cell receptor (beta chain) was profiled in a study of CD8 T cells in ankylosing spondylitis. Study outcomes and limitations: A TCR beta motif of about eight highly homologous variants appeared characteristic of ankylosing spondylitis blood. Reports of some motif variants in reactive arthritis synovial fluid and blood predate this one.

Making use of molecular barcodes, quantitative 5'-RACE generated TCR beta libraries. TCRdb reprocessed the 5' RACE reads via MiXCR and lists one record per CDR3 protein. This sample yields hundreds of thousands of distinct CDR3 sequences, of which about a sixth are seen a single time; over 1% belongs to the top ten. This clonotype was counted a few times. Its antigen is still unknown. CDR3 length: 13 amino acids. Germline CDR1 and CDR2: LNHNV and YYDKDF (reference sequence). The germline V and J ends were trimmed by 7 bases and 4 bases, with 12 bases remaining between them. This TCR derives from a male donor with ankylosing spondylitis. This sequence joins TRBV15 and TRBJ2-3; a weak D match, TRBD1 (5 bases). Sequencing input: blood, either unsorted or a sorted T cell fraction (not recorded which). As DNA, the CDR3 is TGTGCCACCAAGCTCCAGGGTGCAGATACGCAGTATTTT. Translation gives CATKLQGADTQYF. The whole variable domain, remainder taken from reference TRBV15 and TRBJ2-3, is DAMVIQNPRYQVTQFGKPVTLSCSQTLNHNVMYWYQQKSSQAPKLLFHYYDKDFNNEADTPDNFQSRRPNTSFCFLDIRSPGLGDTAMYLCATKLQGADTQYFGPGTRLTVL.